This T cell receptor beta chain was documented in a study of blood T cell repertoires in COVID-19. The data were produced by immunoSEQ multiplex PCR, yet TCRdb's version contains in-frame clones alone and is incomplete. Of 72,000 or so clones listed, more than 80% were seen once; the top ten hold around 40%. The specimen sequenced was peripheral blood. The clonotype originates from a woman older than 75 with active or convalescent COVID-19.

In DNA, the CDR3 is TGTGCCAGCAGTTCGCAAGCTGGGGGCAACTCCTACGAGCAGTACTTC. It codes for CASSSQAGGNSYEQYF. The V call is TRBV6-5, the J call TRBJ2-7; TRBD1 is a possible D gene (6 bases). CDR3 size: 16 residues. In germline, CDR1 is MNHEY, CDR2 SVGAGI. The ends were cut back, 4 bases at V and 0 bases at J, with 16 bases in the middle.